One sample yielded the 10 T cell receptor beta chains listed below, sequenced in a study of PD-1 blockade in mismatch repair-deficient tumors. The table came from immunoSEQ multiplex PCR; TCRdb's copy has only in-frame clones and leaves some out. The sample lists around 33,000 clones, around 80% occurring once. This material consisted of PBMCs, taken roughly 6 weeks after starting pembrolizumab. These receptors all stem from an adult with mismatch repair-deficient cancer.

The chain has TRBV7-9 and TRBJ1-2; TRBD1 matches at 7 bases. With 2 bases clipped from V and 6 bases from J, the junction kept 6 bases outside the gene matches. The CDR3 sequence is 14 residues long. Germline values: CDR1 SEHNR, CDR2 FQNEAQ (reference sequence). This CDR3 is CASSLNWGTDGYTF. DNA of the CDR3: TGTGCCAGCAGCTTAAATTGGGGGACAGATGGCTACACCTTC. Drawing the rest from reference TRBV7-9 and TRBJ1-2, the complete variable domain is DTGVSQNPRHKITKRGQNVTFRCDPISEHNRLYWYRQTLGQGPEFLTYFQNEAQLEKSRLLSDRFSAERPKGSFSTLEIQRTEQGDSAMYLCASSLNWGTDGYTFGSGTRLTVV.

The J gene is TRBJ2-5, the V gene TRBV7-2, with 7 bases matching TRBD2. Unmatched junction bases numbered 0, after V lost 0 bases and J lost 2 bases. In germline, CDR1 is SGHTA, CDR2 FQGNSA. The CDR3 has 14 residues. The CDR3 loop is CASSLAGGQETQYF. CDR3 bases: TGTGCCAGCAGCTTAGCGGGGGGGCAAGAGACCCAGTACTTC. Using reference TRBV7-2 and TRBJ2-5 for the parts outside the CDR3, the full variable domain is GAGVSQSPSNKVTEKGKDVELRCDPISGHTALYWYRQSLGQGLEFLIYFQGNSAPDKSGLPSDRFSAERTGGSVSTLTIQRTQQEDSAVYLCASSLAGGQETQYFGPGTRLLVL.

The gene calls are TRBV6-5 and TRBJ1-2, with 9 nucleotides matching TRBD1. The CDR3 is 13 amino acids. Germline-derived CDR1 and CDR2 are MNHEY and SVGAGI. V shed 6 bases, J shed 6 bases, and the junction held 5 bases outside the gene matches. In DNA, the CDR3 is TGTGCCAGCAGGCCGGGACAGGGACATGGCTACACCTTC. This sequence encodes CASRPGQGHGYTF.

The chain links TRBV7-9 to TRBJ1-4; no clear D gene. Trimming shortened V by 6 bases and J by 4 bases, and 15 bases separated the two germline ends. CDR1 is SEHNR and CDR2 is FQNEAQ in the germline V gene (reference sequence). This CDR3 spans 15 amino acids. The CDR3 reads CASSRSPGLNEKLFF. The CDR3 DNA sequence: TGTGCCAGCAGTCGTAGCCCGGGTCTTAATGAAAAACTGTTTTTT. The complete variable domain, with remaining parts taken from reference TRBV7-9 and TRBJ1-4, reads DTGVSQNPRHKITKRGQNVTFRCDPISEHNRLYWYRQTLGQGPEFLTYFQNEAQLEKSRLLSDRFSAERPKGSFSTLEIQRTEQGDSAMYLCASSRSPGLNEKLFFGSGTQLSVL.

V and J are TRBV6-1 and TRBJ1-2, with D perhaps matching TRBD1 (6 bases). The CDR3 contains 15 residues. Germline V gene sequence: CDR1 MNHNS, CDR2 SASEGT. V was cut by 0 bases and J by 2 bases, with 10 bases left in between. For the CDR3, the DNA is TGTGCCAGCAGTGAAGCCGGGACACGGAACTATGGCTACACCTTC. Its protein is CASSEAGTRNYGYTF.

This clone was seen just once. The V call is TRBV9, the J call TRBJ2-2, with D possibly matching TRBD1 (5 bases). Trimming left V 2 bases short and J 5 bases short, with 7 bases between. The CDR3 totals 13 residues. Germline V gives CDR1 SGDLS, CDR2 YYNGEE. For the CDR3, the DNA is TGTGCCAGCAGCGTGACAGTGACCGGGGAGCTGTTTTTT. Translation: CASSVTVTGELFF.

This clone has just one count. The chain combines TRBV7-3 with TRBJ2-3; D may be TRBD1 (5 bases). Germline-derived CDR1 and CDR2 are SGHTA and FQGTGA. With 0 bases removed from V and 1 base from J, the gap between germline ends came to 11 bases. This CDR3 is 16 amino acids long. The CDR3 coding sequence is TGTGCCAGCAGCTTAACAGGGGCGGATGGCACAGATACGCAGTATTTT. Its translation is CASSLTGADGTDTQYF.

The chain recombines TRBV10-2 with TRBJ2-7; D might be TRBD2 (6 bases). CDR1 and CDR2 (germline): WSHSY, SAAADI. Trimming pared 7 bases from V and 6 bases from J, leaving 19 bases between. The CDR3 covers 14 residues. For the CDR3, the DNA is TGCGCCAGCACCGACCGGGACTTTTTCTCCGAGCAGTACTTC. It encodes CASTDRDFFSEQYF.

This clone is labeled as medium-sized. J is TRBJ1-5 and V is TRBV10-1; 10 bases align to TRBD1. V lost 6 bases to trimming and J lost 7 bases; unmatched junction nucleotides: 6. The length of the CDR3 is 14 residues. The germline gives CDR1 WNHNN, CDR2 SYGVQD (reference sequence). CDR3 sequence: CASSSGTGAQPQHF. CDR3 DNA sequence: TGCGCCAGCAGCTCCGGGACAGGGGCCCAGCCCCAGCATTTT.

V gene TRBV19 combines with J gene TRBJ2-5; TRBD2 matches at 7 bases. With 1 base clipped from V and 5 bases from J, the junction kept 7 bases outside the gene matches. CDR3 size: 15 residues. From germline, CDR1 is LNHDA and CDR2 SQIVND (reference sequence). The CDR3 region is CASSIGEAGRETQYF. The DNA of the CDR3 is TGTGCCAGTAGTATAGGTGAAGCGGGAAGGGAGACCCAGTACTTC.